Sequencing of this TCR beta chain was carried out in a study of beta chain features in type 1 diabetes. Broader study findings: For Type 1 diabetes patients, all four CD4+ subsets carried TCRB CDR3s that were moderately but significantly shorter.

A note on this clone: Its antigen is undetermined.

The CDR3 runs 12 residues. The ends were cut back, 6 bases at V and 5 bases at J, with 11 bases in the middle. From germline, CDR1 is LNHNV and CDR2 YYDKDF (reference sequence). Expressed TCRB transcripts were sequenced because the isolated RNA had all been reverse transcribed beforehand. Deep immunoSEQ sequencing covered naive, central memory and regulatory T cell samples. Profiled with immunoSEQ multiplex PCR; TCRdb holds only in-frame clones, not every one. The sample has about 230,000 clones; 16% are singletons. This rearrangement joins TRBV15 to TRBJ2-7; weak D call: TRBD1 (5 bases). The sample was naive CD4+ T cells from blood. The sequence derives from a man aged 30-40 years with type 1 diabetes. The CDR3 DNA reads TGTGCCACCAGAGCAGGGTTTCACGAGCAGTACTTC. Its protein product is CATRAGFHEQYF.